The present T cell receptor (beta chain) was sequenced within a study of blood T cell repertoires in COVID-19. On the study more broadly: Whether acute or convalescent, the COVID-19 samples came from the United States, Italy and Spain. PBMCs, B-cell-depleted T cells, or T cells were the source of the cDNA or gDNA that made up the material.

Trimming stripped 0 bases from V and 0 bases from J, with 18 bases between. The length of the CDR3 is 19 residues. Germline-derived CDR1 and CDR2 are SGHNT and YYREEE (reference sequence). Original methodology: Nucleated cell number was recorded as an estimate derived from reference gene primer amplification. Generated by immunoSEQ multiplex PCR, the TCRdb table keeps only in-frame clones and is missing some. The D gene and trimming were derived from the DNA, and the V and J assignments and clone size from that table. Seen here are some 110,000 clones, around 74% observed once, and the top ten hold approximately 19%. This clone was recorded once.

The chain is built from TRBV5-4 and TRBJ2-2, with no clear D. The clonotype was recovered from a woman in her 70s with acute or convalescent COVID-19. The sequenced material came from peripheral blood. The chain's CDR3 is CASSLAPGYLIANTGELFF. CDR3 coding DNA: TGTGCCAGCAGCTTGGCCCCAGGCTACCTAATAGCGAACACCGGGGAGCTGTTTTTT.